The rows below give T cell receptor beta chains drawn from one sample of a study of CD8 T cells in ankylosing spondylitis. TCRdb fed the 5' RACE reads into MiXCR, producing one record per CDR3 protein. Altogether 200,000 to 250,000 distinct CDR3 sequences are present, approximately 20% being singletons, with the ten largest covering approximately 46%. The sequenced material came from blood, either unsorted or a sorted T cell fraction (not recorded which). The receptors were gathered from a male donor with ankylosing spondylitis. CDR3s include the opening cysteine and the closing phenylalanine or tryptophan. The D gene is left open where the match is weak. Clone size, where shown, is once, few, many, or a class for clones that have expanded.

J gene: TRBJ2-1
clone size: .
V gene: TRBV2
D gene: .
CDR3 protein: CASSDPGRHYNEQFF
CDR3 DNA: TGTGCCAGCAGTGATCCGGGACGCCACTACAATGAGCAGTTCTTC

J gene: TRBJ1-2
clone size: .
V gene: TRBV12-3/TRBV12-4
D gene: .
CDR3 protein: CASTLIPDALVTF
CDR3 DNA: TGTGCCAGCACCCTGATCCCGGACGCGCTCGTGACCTTC

J gene: TRBJ2-5
clone size: .
V gene: TRBV10-3
D gene: TRBD1
CDR3 protein: CAISETGGQETQYF
CDR3 DNA: TGTGCCATCAGTGAGACAGGGGGGCAAGAGACCCAGTACTTC

J gene: TRBJ2-1
clone size: few
V gene: TRBV12-5
D gene: TRBD2
CDR3 protein: CASGLDLAGGWNEQFF
CDR3 DNA: TGTGCTAGTGGTTTGGACCTAGCGGGAGGTTGGAATGAGCAGTTCTTC

J gene: TRBJ1-2
clone size: .
V gene: TRBV21-1
D gene: .
CDR3 protein: CASSSNSGNYGYTF
CDR3 DNA: TGTGCCAGCAGCTCTAATTCGGGAAACTATGGCTACACCTTC

J gene: TRBJ2-2
clone size: .
V gene: TRBV4-3
D gene: TRBD2
CDR3 protein: CASSQAPLAGVPAGELFF
CDR3 DNA: TGCGCCAGCAGCCAAGCCCCACTGGCGGGAGTTCCCGCCGGGGAGCTGTTTTTT

J gene: TRBJ2-1
clone size: few
V gene: TRBV4-1
D gene: TRBD2
CDR3 protein: CASSQGGAGGPYNEQFF
CDR3 DNA: TGCGCCAGCAGCCAGGGGGGAGCGGGAGGGCCCTACAATGAGCAGTTCTTC

J gene: TRBJ1-2
clone size: .
V gene: TRBV3-1
D gene: .
CDR3 protein: CASSQEGSWRWGYTF
CDR3 DNA: TGTGCCAGCAGCCAAGAAGGATCTTGGAGGTGGGGCTACACCTTC

J gene: TRBJ2-5
clone size: few
V gene: TRBV4-3
D gene: .
CDR3 protein: CASSQDRVVGGETQYF
CDR3 DNA: TGCGCCAGCAGCCAAGATAGAGTCGTGGGCGGGGAGACCCAGTACTTC

J gene: TRBJ2-1
clone size: many
V gene: TRBV29-1
D gene: .
CDR3 protein: CSVESVLYNEQFF
CDR3 DNA: TGCAGCGTTGAAAGCGTCCTTTACAATGAGCAGTTCTTC

J gene: TRBJ1-2
clone size: few
V gene: TRBV5-6
D gene: TRBD1
CDR3 protein: CASSVATGVGYGYTF
CDR3 DNA: TGTGCCAGCAGCGTAGCAACAGGGGTCGGCTATGGCTACACCTTC

J gene: TRBJ2-3
clone size: .
V gene: TRBV30
D gene: .
CDR3 protein: CAWIVLGGTDTQYF
CDR3 DNA: TGTGCCTGGATTGTATTGGGGGGCACAGATACGCAGTATTTT

J gene: TRBJ1-1
clone size: many
V gene: TRBV5-1
D gene: TRBD1
CDR3 protein: CASSLGRTGDLGTEAFF
CDR3 DNA: TGCGCCAGCAGCCTGGGCCGGACAGGGGATTTGGGGACTGAAGCTTTCTTT

J gene: TRBJ2-1
clone size: .
V gene: TRBV6-1
D gene: .
CDR3 protein: CASAATGNTYNEQFF
CDR3 DNA: TGTGCCAGTGCCGCCACGGGCAACACCTACAATGAGCAGTTCTTC

J gene: TRBJ1-1
clone size: few
V gene: TRBV5-1
D gene: .
CDR3 protein: CASSLRAGRDTEAFF
CDR3 DNA: TGCGCCAGCAGCTTGAGAGCCGGGAGGGACACTGAAGCTTTCTTT

J gene: TRBJ1-2
clone size: few
V gene: TRBV19
D gene: TRBD1
CDR3 protein: CASSLGQGLRDGYTF
CDR3 DNA: TGTGCCAGTAGTCTGGGACAGGGACTTCGGGATGGCTACACCTTC

J gene: TRBJ2-7
clone size: .
V gene: TRBV7-2
D gene: .
CDR3 protein: CASSLAPSWEQYF
CDR3 DNA: TGTGCCAGCAGCTTAGCCCCCTCTTGGGAGCAGTACTTC

J gene: TRBJ2-5
clone size: .
V gene: TRBV20-1
D gene: .
CDR3 protein: CSATKQLEGETQYF
CDR3 DNA: TGCAGTGCTACAAAACAACTAGAGGGGGAGACCCAGTACTTC

J gene: TRBJ2-1
clone size: .
V gene: TRBV27
D gene: .
CDR3 protein: CASSLFVDNEQFF
CDR3 DNA: TGTGCCAGCAGTTTATTCGTTGACAATGAGCAGTTCTTC

J gene: TRBJ2-7
clone size: once
V gene: TRBV6-5
D gene: TRBD2
CDR3 protein: CASSYSIRGLAGGRNEQYF
CDR3 DNA: TGTGCCAGCAGTTACTCGATTCGGGGACTAGCGGGAGGGAGGAACGAGCAGTACTTC

J gene: TRBJ2-7
clone size: many
V gene: TRBV7-6
D gene: TRBD1
CDR3 protein: CASSIWTGSYEQYF
CDR3 DNA: TGTGCCAGCAGCATTTGGACAGGGAGCTACGAGCAGTACTTC

J gene: TRBJ1-6
clone size: many
V gene: TRBV10-2
D gene: .
CDR3 protein: CASSDQGNSPLHF
CDR3 DNA: TGCGCCAGCAGTGATCAGGGAAATTCACCCCTCCACTTT

J gene: TRBJ2-1
clone size: medium-sized
V gene: TRBV2
D gene: .
CDR3 protein: CASSEALARSYNEQFF
CDR3 DNA: TGTGCCAGCAGTGAAGCGCTTGCTCGATCCTACAATGAGCAGTTCTTC

J gene: TRBJ2-3
clone size: .
V gene: TRBV9
D gene: TRBD1
CDR3 protein: CASSIGQASTDTQYF
CDR3 DNA: TGTGCCAGCAGCATCGGACAGGCCAGCACAGATACGCAGTATTTT